The source of this T cell receptor (beta chain) is a study of cytomegalovirus exposure and HLA in healthy donors. The donors were in the approximately 120-subject validation cohort, distinct from the 666-subject first cohort. Study observations and caveats: In vitro experiments confirmed that three CMV-associated chains were specific for CMV antigens. Rarity characterized most TCR sequences, yet some public TCRs appeared in many donors. Listed as cytomegalovirus-associated were 150 to 200 TCR beta chains.

TCRdb keeps only in-frame clones here, not all; method: immunoSEQ multiplex PCR. Altogether fewer than 200,000 clones are present, around nine tenths being singletons, with the ten largest covering under 3.5%. This CDR3 has 14 residues. Germline V gene data show CDR1 as MDHEN and CDR2 as SYDVKM. V gave up 4 bases and J gave up 5 bases, with 12 bases separating them. This clone appeared a single time. Its specificity is not known. The rearrangement joins TRBV28 to TRBJ1-5; D is unclear. The sample was PBMCs. The sequence was obtained from a man aged 18 to 29 in good health and CMV-seropositive. The CDR3 reads CASSWALGYQPQHF. CDR3 DNA: TGTGCCAGCAGTTGGGCTTTGGGTTATCAGCCCCAGCATTTT.